The 6 T cell receptor beta chains below all came from one sample that was sequenced in a study of blood T cell repertoires in COVID-19. Produced via immunoSEQ multiplex PCR; TCRdb's table is partial and in-frame only. The sample yields roughly 60,000 clones, roughly 85% seen once. Sequencing was done on a sample of peripheral blood. These receptors originate from a human donor in a cohort sampled during active COVID-19.

V is TRBV7-2 and J is TRBJ2-5; perhaps TRBD2 as D (6 bases). The germline gives CDR1 SGHTA, CDR2 FQGNSA. V dropped 6 bases and J dropped 2 bases, with 19 bases sitting between them. CDR3 length: 16 amino acids. CDR3 in DNA: TGTGCCAGCAGTCCTTCCGGGGCGGGGCAGCAAGAGACCCAGTACTTC. Translated: CASSPSGAGQQETQYF.

The rearrangement uses TRBV5-6 and TRBJ1-6; no clear D. The CDR3 extends over 14 amino acids. V lost 0 bases and J 7 bases, leaving 8 bases between the germline ends. The germline V gene has CDR1 SGHDT and CDR2 YYEEEE. The CDR3, as DNA: TGTGCCAGCAGCTTGGCCCAGTCCAATTCACCCCTCCACTTT. Its translation: CASSLAQSNSPLHF.

The chain carries TRBV5-6 and TRBJ2-1, with 9 nucleotides matching TRBD2. With 1 base clipped from V and 3 bases from J, the junction kept 2 bases outside the gene matches. This CDR3 has 15 amino acids. In germline, CDR1 is SGHDT, CDR2 YYEEEE. The CDR3 spells CASSLRGRVYNEQFF. CDR3 nucleotides: TGTGCCAGCAGCTTGCGCGGGAGGGTCTACAATGAGCAGTTCTTC.

The chain couples TRBV7-9 to TRBJ2-5; 10 bases map to TRBD1. Germline assignment: CDR1 SEHNR and CDR2 FQNEAQ (reference sequence). The CDR3 spans 14 residues. Germline trimming cut 5 bases from V and 5 bases from J; bases unmatched to any gene: 5. CDR3 coding DNA: TGTGCCAGCAGCACGACAGGGGGCGTGGAGACCCAGTACTTC. It codes for CASSTTGGVETQYF. Filled out from reference TRBV7-9 and TRBJ2-5, the complete variable domain reads DTGVSQNPRHKITKRGQNVTFRCDPISEHNRLYWYRQTLGQGPEFLTYFQNEAQLEKSRLLSDRFSAERPKGSFSTLEIQRTEQGDSAMYLCASSTTGGVETQYFGPGTRLLVL.

V gene TRBV27 combines with J gene TRBJ2-1; 7 bases agree with TRBD1. The J segment lost 2 bases and the V segment lost 0 bases, leaving 7 bases of the junction unmatched. The length of the CDR3 is 17 residues. Germline values: CDR1 MNHEY, CDR2 SMNVEV (reference sequence). The CDR3 region is CASSLSWGQITYNEQFF. In nucleotides, the CDR3 is TGTGCCAGCAGTTTATCCTGGGGACAGATAACCTACAATGAGCAGTTCTTC.

The V and J genes are TRBV5-1 and TRBJ2-5, with TRBD2 as a possible D gene (6 bases). Trimming left V 4 bases short and J 1 base short, with 11 bases between. Germline values: CDR1 SGHRS, CDR2 YFSETQ. The length of the CDR3 is 14 residues. The CDR3 spells CASSRPEGQETQYF. The CDR3 DNA is TGCGCCAGCAGCCGGCCGGAGGGCCAAGAGACCCAGTACTTC. Based on the CDR3 plus reference TRBV5-1 and TRBJ2-5, the full variable domain is KAGVTQTPRYLIKTRGQQVTLSCSPISGHRSVSWYQQTPGQGLQFLFEYFSETQRNKGNFPGRFSGRQFSNSRSEMNVSTLELGDSALYLCASSRPEGQETQYFGPGTRLLVL.